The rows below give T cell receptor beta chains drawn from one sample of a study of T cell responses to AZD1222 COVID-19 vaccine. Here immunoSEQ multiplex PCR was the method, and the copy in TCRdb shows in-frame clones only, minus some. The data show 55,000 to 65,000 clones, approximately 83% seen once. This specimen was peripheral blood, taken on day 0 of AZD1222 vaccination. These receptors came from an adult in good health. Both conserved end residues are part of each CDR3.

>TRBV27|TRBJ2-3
CASAPFGGGTDTQYF
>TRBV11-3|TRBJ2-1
CASSLDAQVNNEQFF
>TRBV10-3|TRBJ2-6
CAISGARGPSGANVLTF
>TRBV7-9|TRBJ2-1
CASSSRDRAHEQFF
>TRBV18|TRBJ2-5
CASSPPGAERGETQYF
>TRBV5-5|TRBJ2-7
CASSKVPGAEAYEQYF
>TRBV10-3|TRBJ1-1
CAISDGGDLKAFF
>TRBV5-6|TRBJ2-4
CASSLDPGVGNIQYF
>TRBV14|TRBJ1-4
CASSQDADSWGRTNEKLFF
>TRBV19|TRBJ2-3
CASSFWGSGGAGTQYF
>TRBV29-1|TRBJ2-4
CSVEDLRGGKNIQYF
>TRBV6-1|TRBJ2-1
CASSELLGQGYNEQFF
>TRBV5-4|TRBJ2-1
CASSFSGGPNNEQFF
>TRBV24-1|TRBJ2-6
CATIHTGSTSGANVLTF
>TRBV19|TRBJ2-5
CASSMGVGITETQYF
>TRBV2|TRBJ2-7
CASTDSYEQYF
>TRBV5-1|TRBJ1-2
CASSLGVGVYGYTF
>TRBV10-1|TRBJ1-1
CASSEFKPGQMNTEAFF
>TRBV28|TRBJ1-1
CASRQENTEAFF
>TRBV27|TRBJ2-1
CASSFGSSGGREQFF
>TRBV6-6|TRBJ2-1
CASSYGGLSSYNEQFF
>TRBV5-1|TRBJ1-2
CASSSLVGTTGDGYTF
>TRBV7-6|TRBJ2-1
CASSYGGHNEQFF
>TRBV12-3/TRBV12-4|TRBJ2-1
CASSFLDRAVIF
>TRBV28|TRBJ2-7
CASRPGPGQQGLYEQYF
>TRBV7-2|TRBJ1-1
CASSLNGNTEAFF
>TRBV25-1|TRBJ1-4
CASSEREIQREKLFF
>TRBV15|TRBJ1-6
CATSRDASGSYNSPLHF
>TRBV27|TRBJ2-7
CASSSPRDGTYEQYF
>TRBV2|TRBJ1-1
CASSEVGSEAFF